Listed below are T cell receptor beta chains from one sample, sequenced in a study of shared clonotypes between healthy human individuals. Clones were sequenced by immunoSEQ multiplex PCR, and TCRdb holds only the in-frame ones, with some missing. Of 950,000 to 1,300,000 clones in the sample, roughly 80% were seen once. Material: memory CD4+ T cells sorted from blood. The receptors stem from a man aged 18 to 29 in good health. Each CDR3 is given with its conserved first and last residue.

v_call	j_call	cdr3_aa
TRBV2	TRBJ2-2	CASKLQVALTGELFF
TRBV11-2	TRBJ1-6	CASSSYRGVGSPLHF
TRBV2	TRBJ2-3	CASSEGLAFTSTDTQYF
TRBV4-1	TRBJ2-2	CASSQGGGPSGGELFF
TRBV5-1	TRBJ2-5	CASSPGAGQRETQYF
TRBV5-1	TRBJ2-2	CASSLVGAGGELFF
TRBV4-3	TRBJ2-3	CASSQDGTGVTDTQYF
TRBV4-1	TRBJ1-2	CASSQDRGTAYGYTF
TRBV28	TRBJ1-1	CASSPKRGLMNTEAFF
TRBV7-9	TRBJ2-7	CASSFGQGATSYEQYF
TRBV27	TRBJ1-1	CASSTEGDNSEAFF
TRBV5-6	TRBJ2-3	CASSLAGGADTQYF
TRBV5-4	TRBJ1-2	CASSLMTGRDYGYTF
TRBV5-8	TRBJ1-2	CASRMTGGYGYTF
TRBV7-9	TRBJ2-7	CASSDQQGLYEQYF
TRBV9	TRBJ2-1	CASSVAVSHSSYNEQFF
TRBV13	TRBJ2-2	CASSLEENTGELFF
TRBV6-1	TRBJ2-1	CASSERSLAGIYNEQFF
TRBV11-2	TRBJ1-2	CASSLGRSQGYGYTF
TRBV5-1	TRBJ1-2	CASRYASGTGEGYTF
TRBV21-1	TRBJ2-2	CASSNERQGVNRELFF
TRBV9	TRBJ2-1	CASSVGLAGANEQFF
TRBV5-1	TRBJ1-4	CASSLDRQGEKLFF
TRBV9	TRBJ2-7	CASSVGTGGFYEQYF
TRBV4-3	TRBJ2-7	CASSQDLAGLSYEQYF
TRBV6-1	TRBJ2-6	CASSGRGVGANVLTF
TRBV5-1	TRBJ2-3	CASSLGRLATDTQYF
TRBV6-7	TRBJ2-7	CASSYSSGSTYEQYF
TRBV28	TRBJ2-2	CASSSPPQGVGGELFF
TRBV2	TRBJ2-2	CASSVRPRELFF
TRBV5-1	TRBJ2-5	CASSDTGSAETQYF
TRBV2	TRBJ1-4	CASSQQGADEKLFF
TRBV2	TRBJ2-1	CASNVLGRDEQFF
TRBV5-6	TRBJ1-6	CASSPSDTNSPLHF
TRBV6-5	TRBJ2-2	CASRQPGAAGELFF
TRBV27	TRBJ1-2	CASSPGGSHYGYTF
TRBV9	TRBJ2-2	CASSVREGGSVTGELFF
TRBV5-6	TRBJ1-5	CASSLGQGLSNQPQHF